These T cell receptor beta chains were read from a single sample in a study of cytomegalovirus exposure and HLA in healthy donors. Assay used: immunoSEQ multiplex PCR; TCRdb lists only in-frame clones, some missing. Of 150,000 or so clones listed, about four fifths were seen once; the top ten hold 1%. The sequenced sample consisted of PBMCs. These receptors were taken from a woman aged 45-59 years in good health and CMV-seropositive. Each CDR3 is given with its conserved first and last residue. D genes are given only for firm matches. Clone size is shown for a subset of rows, as once, few, many or a class of expanded clone.

.	.	TRBJ1-5	TRBV9	CATSTGYQPQHF	TGTGCCACCTCGACAGGTTATCAGCCCCAGCATTTT
TRBD2	few	TRBJ2-7	TRBV4-3	CASSGETNSGTSYEQYF	TGCGCCAGCAGCGGGGAAACGAATAGCGGGACCTCTTACGAGCAGTACTTC
.	.	TRBJ2-2	TRBV28	CASSSPQNTGELFF	TGTGCCAGCAGTTCCCCACAAAACACCGGGGAGCTGTTTTTT
TRBD1	.	TRBJ2-7	TRBV4-2	CASSQDGTGAYEQYF	TGTGCCAGCAGCCAAGATGGGACAGGGGCTTACGAGCAGTACTTC
TRBD2	.	TRBJ2-7	TRBV4-3	CASSQRTGTSGRLAYEQYF	TGCGCCAGCAGCCAACGGACCGGGACTAGCGGGAGACTTGCCTACGAGCAGTACTTC
TRBD1	.	TRBJ1-1	TRBV7-9	CASSLLQGSNTEAFF	TGTGCCAGCAGTCTTTTACAGGGGTCAAACACTGAAGCTTTCTTT
.	.	TRBJ2-2	TRBV5-4	CASSLPGNGELFF	TGTGCCAGCAGCTTGCCAGGGAACGGGGAGCTGTTTTTT
TRBD2	.	TRBJ2-5	TRBV5-4	CASSSGLAGPIRETQYF	TGTGCCAGCAGCTCCGGACTAGCGGGGCCAATTCGGGAGACCCAGTACTTC
TRBD2	.	TRBJ2-1	TRBV5-6	CASSLVGGSPYNEQFF	TGTGCCAGCAGCTTGGTCGGCGGGAGCCCCTACAATGAGCAGTTCTTC
TRBD1	.	TRBJ1-5	TRBV19	CASSTAGTGGYQPQHF	TGTGCCAGTAGTACCGCCGGGACAGGGGGCTATCAGCCCCAGCATTTT
TRBD1	.	TRBJ2-3	TRBV7-2	CASSITGGAGDTQYF	TGTGCCAGCAGCATTACAGGGGGTGCGGGAGATACGCAGTATTTT
.	.	TRBJ1-2	TRBV7-8	CASETGSYGYTF	TGTGCCAGCGAGACGGGGAGCTATGGCTACACCTTC
.	once	TRBJ1-1	TRBV19	CASSPQKNTEAFF	TGTGCCAGTAGTCCTCAGAAGAACACTGAAGCTTTCTTT
.	.	TRBJ2-7	TRBV30	CAWSKLGSYSYEQYF	TGTGCCTGGAGTAAGCTGGGCAGCTACTCCTACGAGCAGTACTTC
TRBD1	.	TRBJ2-7	TRBV11-2	CASSLPGTGSYEQYF	TGTGCCAGCAGCTTACCCGGGACAGGGTCCTACGAGCAGTACTTC
TRBD1	.	TRBJ1-2	TRBV4-1	CASSHRNGAGGLRGYGYTF	TGCGCCAGCAGCCATCGAAACGGGGCAGGGGGCCTAAGGGGCTATGGCTACACCTTC
TRBD1	.	TRBJ1-2	TRBV6-5	CASSTDRVGYGYTF	TGTGCCAGCAGTACAGACAGGGTAGGGTATGGCTACACCTTC
.	.	TRBJ1-5	TRBV7-9	CSSSFTGQLEEPQHF	TGTTCCAGCAGCTTTACCGGACAGTTGGAGGAGCCCCAGCATTTT
TRBD1	.	TRBJ1-3	TRBV9	CASSVKGAKGNTIYF	TGTGCCAGCAGCGTTAAGGGGGCCAAGGGAAACACCATATATTTT
TRBD1	.	TRBJ1-5	TRBV9	CASSPSGQVGQPQHF	TGTGCCAGCAGCCCCAGCGGACAGGTTGGCCAGCCCCAGCATTTT
TRBD1	once	TRBJ2-2	TRBV7-2	CASSRLRTGNTGELFF	TGTGCCAGCAGCCGTCTTAGGACAGGGAACACCGGGGAGCTGTTTTTT
TRBD1	.	TRBJ1-2	TRBV11-2	CASSSQTGINGYAF	TGTGCCAGCAGCTCCCAGACAGGGATTAATGGCTACGCCTTC